These T cell receptor beta chains were read from a single sample in a study of blood T cell repertoires in COVID-19. Using immunoSEQ multiplex PCR, the repertoire was profiled, and TCRdb retains in-frame clones only, with some absent. The data contain a few hundred thousand clones, 86% of them seen just once; the ten biggest clones take up approximately 3%. Source material: peripheral blood. These receptors all stem from a woman aged 25 to 39 with active or convalescent COVID-19. Both conserved end residues are part of each CDR3.

V gene: TRBV15
J gene: TRBJ2-1
CDR3 protein: CATSRDLTGGSYNEQFF

V gene: TRBV11-3
J gene: TRBJ2-3
CDR3 protein: CASSRGTTLPTDTQYF

V gene: TRBV6-5
J gene: TRBJ2-1
CDR3 protein: CASSLAGARRNEQFF

V gene: TRBV30
J gene: TRBJ1-3
CDR3 protein: CALFDEGEPGNTIYF

V gene: TRBV9
J gene: TRBJ2-2
CDR3 protein: CASSGQRGVYTGELFF

V gene: TRBV21-1
J gene: TRBJ1-4
CDR3 protein: CASATGSHEKLFF

V gene: TRBV2
J gene: TRBJ2-4
CDR3 protein: CASSGGGARSKNIQYF

V gene: TRBV27
J gene: TRBJ1-1
CDR3 protein: CASRDRGMRAFF

V gene: TRBV7-2
J gene: TRBJ1-2
CDR3 protein: CASSFRQRSNYGYTF

V gene: TRBV9
J gene: TRBJ2-2
CDR3 protein: CASSGSGTGDGKGNTGELFF

V gene: TRBV27
J gene: TRBJ1-2
CDR3 protein: CASRGATATPSRGYTF